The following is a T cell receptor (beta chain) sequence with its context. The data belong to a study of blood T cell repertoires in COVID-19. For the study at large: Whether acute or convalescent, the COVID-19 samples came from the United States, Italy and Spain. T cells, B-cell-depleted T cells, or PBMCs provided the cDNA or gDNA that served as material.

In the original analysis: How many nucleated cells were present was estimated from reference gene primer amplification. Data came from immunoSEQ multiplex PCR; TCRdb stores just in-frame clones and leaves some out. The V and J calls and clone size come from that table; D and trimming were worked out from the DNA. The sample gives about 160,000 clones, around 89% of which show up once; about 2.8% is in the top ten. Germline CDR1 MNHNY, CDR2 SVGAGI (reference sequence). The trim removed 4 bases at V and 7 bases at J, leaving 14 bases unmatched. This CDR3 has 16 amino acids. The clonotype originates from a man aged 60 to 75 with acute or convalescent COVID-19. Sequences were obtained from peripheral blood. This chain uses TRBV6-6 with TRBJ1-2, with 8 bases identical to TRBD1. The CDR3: CASSSNAGQGVGGYTF. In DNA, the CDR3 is TGTGCCAGCAGTTCAAACGCCGGACAGGGCGTAGGTGGCTACACCTTC.